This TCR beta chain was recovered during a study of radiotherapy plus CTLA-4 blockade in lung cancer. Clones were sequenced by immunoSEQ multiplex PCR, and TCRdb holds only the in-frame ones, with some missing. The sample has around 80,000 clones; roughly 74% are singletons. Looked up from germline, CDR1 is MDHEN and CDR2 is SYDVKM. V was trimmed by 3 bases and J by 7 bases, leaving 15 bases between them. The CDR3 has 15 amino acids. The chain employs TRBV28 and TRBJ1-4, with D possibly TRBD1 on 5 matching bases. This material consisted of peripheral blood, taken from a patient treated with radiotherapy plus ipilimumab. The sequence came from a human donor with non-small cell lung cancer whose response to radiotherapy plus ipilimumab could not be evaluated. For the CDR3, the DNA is TGTGCCAGCAGTTTTGCGGGGGGATGGAGTGAAAAACTGTTTTTT. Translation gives CASSFAGGWSEKLFF.